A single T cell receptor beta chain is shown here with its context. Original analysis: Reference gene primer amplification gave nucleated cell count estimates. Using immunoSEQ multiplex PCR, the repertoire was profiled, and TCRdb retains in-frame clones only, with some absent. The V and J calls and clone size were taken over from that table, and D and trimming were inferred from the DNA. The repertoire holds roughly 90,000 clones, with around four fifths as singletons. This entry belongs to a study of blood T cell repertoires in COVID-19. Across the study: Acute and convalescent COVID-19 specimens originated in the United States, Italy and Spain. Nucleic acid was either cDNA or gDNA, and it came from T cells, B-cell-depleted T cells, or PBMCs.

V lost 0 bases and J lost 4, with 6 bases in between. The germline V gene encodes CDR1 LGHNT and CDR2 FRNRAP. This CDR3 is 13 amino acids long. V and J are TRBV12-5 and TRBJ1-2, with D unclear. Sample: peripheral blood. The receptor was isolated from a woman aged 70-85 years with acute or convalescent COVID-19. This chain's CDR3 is CASGLVNSYGYTF. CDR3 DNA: TGTGCTAGTGGTTTGGTAAATAGCTATGGCTACACCTTC.